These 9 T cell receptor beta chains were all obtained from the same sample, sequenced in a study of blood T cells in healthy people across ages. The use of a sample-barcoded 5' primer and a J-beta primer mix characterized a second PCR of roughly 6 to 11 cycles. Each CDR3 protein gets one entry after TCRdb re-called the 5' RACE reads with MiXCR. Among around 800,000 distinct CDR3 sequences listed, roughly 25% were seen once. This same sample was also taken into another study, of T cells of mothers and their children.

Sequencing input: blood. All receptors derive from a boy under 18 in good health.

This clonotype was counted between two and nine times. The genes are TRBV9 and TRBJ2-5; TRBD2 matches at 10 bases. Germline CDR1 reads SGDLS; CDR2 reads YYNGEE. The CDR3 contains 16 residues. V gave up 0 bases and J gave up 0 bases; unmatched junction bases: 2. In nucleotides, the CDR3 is TGTGCCAGCAGCGTAGGTACTAGCGGGGACCAAGAGACCCAGTACTTC. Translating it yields CASSVGTSGDQETQYF. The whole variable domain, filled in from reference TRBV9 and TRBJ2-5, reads DSGVTQTPKHLITATGQRVTLRCSPRSGDLSVYWYQQSLDQGLQFLIQYYNGEERAKGNILERFSAQQFPDLHSELNLSSLELGDSALYFCASSVGTSGDQETQYFGPGTRLLVL.

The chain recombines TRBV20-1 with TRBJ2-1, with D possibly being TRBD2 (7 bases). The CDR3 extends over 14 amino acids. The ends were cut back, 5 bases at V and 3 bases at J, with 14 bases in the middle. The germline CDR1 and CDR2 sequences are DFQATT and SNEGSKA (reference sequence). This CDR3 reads CSALGGPDYNEQFF. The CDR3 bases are TGCAGTGCTCTGGGGGGGCCGGACTACAATGAGCAGTTCTTC.

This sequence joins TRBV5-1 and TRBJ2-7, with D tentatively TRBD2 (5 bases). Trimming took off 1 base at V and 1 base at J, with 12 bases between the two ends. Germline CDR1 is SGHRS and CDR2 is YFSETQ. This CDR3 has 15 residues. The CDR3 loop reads CASSLNGNPSYEQYF. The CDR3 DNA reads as TGCGCCAGCAGCTTGAACGGGAACCCGTCCTACGAGCAGTACTTC. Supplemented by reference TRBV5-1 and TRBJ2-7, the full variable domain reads KAGVTQTPRYLIKTRGQQVTLSCSPISGHRSVSWYQQTPGQGLQFLFEYFSETQRNKGNFPGRFSGRQFSNSRSEMNVSTLELGDSALYLCASSLNGNPSYEQYFGPGTRLTVT.

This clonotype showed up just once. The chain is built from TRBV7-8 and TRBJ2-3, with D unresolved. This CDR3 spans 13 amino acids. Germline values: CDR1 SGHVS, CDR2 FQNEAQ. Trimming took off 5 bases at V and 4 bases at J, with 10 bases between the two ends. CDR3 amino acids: CASSAGPADTQYF. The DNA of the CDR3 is TGTGCCAGCAGCGCCGGACCGGCAGATACGCAGTATTTT. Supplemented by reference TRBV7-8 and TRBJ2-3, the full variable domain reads GAGVSQSPRYKVAKRGQDVALRCDPISGHVSLFWYQQALGQGPEFLTYFQNEAQLDKSGLPSDRFFAERPEGSVSTLKIQRTQQEDSAVYLCASSAGPADTQYFGPGTRLTVL.

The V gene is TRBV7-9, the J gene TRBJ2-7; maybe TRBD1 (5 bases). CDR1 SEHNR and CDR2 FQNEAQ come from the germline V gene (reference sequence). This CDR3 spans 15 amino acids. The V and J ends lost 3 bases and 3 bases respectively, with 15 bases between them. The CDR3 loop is CASSFGAVTDYEQYF. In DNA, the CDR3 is TGTGCCAGCAGCTTCGGTGCCGTGACAGACTACGAGCAGTACTTC.

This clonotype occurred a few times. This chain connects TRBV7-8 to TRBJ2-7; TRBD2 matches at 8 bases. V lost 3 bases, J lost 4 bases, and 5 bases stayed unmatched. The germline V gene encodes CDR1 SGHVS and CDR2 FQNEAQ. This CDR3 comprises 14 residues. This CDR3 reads CASSFPGGAYEQYF. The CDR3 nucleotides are TGTGCCAGCAGCTTCCCGGGGGGGGCTTACGAGCAGTACTTC. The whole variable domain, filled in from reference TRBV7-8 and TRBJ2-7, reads GAGVSQSPRYKVAKRGQDVALRCDPISGHVSLFWYQQALGQGPEFLTYFQNEAQLDKSGLPSDRFFAERPEGSVSTLKIQRTQQEDSAVYLCASSFPGGAYEQYFGPGTRLTVT.

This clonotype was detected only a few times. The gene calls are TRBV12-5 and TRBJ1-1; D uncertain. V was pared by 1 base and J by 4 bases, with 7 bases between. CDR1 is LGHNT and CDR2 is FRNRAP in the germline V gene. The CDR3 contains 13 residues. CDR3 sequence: CASGLGVSTEAFF. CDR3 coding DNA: TGTGCTAGTGGTTTGGGGGTGAGCACTGAAGCTTTCTTT.

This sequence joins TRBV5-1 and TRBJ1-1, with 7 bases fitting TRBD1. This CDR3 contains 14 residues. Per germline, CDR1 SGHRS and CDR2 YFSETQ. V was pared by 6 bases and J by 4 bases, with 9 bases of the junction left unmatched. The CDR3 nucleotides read TGCGCCAGCACCGAACAGGGGAAGGCCACTGAAGCTTTCTTT. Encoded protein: CASTEQGKATEAFF.

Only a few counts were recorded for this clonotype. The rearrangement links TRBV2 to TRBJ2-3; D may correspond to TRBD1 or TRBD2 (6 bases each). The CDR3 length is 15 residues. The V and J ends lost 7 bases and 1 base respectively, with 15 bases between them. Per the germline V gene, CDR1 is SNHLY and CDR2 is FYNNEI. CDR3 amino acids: CASNSGALGTDTQYF. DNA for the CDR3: TGTGCCAGCAACTCGGGGGCCCTCGGCACAGATACGCAGTATTTT. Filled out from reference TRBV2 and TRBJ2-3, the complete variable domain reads EPEVTQTPSHQVTQMGQEVILRCVPISNHLYFYWYRQILGQKVEFLVSFYNNEISEKSEIFDDQFSVERPDGSNFTLKIRSTKLEDSAMYFCASNSGALGTDTQYFGPGTRLTVL.